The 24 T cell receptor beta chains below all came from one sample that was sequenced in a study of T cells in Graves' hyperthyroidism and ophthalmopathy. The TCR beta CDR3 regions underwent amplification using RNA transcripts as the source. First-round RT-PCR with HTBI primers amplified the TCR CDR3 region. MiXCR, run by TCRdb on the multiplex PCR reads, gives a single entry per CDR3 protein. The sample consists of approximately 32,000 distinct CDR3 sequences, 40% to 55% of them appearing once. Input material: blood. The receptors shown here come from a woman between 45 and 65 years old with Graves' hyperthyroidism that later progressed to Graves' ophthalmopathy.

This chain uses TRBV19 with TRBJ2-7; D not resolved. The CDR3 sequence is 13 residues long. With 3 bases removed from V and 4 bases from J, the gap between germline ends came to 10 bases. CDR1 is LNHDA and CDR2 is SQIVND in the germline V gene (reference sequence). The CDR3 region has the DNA TGTGCCAGTAGTATCTCAGCTACTTACGAGCAGTACTTC. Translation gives CASSISATYEQYF.

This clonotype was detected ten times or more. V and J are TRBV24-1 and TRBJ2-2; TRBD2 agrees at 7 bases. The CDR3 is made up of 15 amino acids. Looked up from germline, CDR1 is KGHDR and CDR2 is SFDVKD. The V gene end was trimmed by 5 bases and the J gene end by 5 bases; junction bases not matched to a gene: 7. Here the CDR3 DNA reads TGTGCCACCAGTGTGGGGGAGCGGGGAACCGGGGAGCTGTTTTTT. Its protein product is CATSVGERGTGELFF.

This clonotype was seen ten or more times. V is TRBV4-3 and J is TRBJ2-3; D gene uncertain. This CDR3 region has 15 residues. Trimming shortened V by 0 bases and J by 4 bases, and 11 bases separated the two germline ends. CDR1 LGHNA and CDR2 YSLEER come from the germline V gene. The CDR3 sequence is CASSQDLPAPDTQYF. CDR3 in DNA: TGCGCCAGCAGCCAAGATTTACCAGCACCAGATACGCAGTATTTT.

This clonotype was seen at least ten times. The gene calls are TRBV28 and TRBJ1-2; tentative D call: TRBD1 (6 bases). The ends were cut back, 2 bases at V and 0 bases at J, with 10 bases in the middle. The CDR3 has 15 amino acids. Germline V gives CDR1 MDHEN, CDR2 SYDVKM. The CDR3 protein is CASSLPGHPNYGYTF. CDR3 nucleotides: TGTGCCAGCAGTTTACCGGGACATCCTAACTATGGCTACACCTTC.

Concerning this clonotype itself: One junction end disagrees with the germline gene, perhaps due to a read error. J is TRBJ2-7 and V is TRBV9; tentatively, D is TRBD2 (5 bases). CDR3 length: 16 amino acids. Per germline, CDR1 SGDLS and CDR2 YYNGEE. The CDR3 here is CASSVGASGSSYEQYF. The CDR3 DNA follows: TGTGCCAGCAGCGTGGGTGCCAGTGGGAGCTCCTACGAGCAGTACTTT.

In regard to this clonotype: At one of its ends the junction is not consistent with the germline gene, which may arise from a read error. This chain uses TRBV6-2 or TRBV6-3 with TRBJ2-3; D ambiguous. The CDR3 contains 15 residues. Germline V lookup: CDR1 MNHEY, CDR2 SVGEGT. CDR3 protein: CASSYSNRRADTQYF. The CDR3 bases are TGTGCCAGCAGTTACTCTAACAGACGCGCAGATACGCAGTATTTC.

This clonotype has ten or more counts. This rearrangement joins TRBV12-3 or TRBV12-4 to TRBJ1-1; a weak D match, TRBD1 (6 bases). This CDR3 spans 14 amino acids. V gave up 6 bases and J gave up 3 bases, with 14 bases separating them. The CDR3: CASRRTGLHTEAFF. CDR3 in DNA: TGTGCCAGCAGACGTACAGGGTTGCACACTGAAGCTTTCTTT.

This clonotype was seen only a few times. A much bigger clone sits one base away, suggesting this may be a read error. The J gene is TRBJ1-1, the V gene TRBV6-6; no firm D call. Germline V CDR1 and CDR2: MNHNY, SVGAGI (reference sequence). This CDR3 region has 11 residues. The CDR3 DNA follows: TGTGCCAGCGGTTACCAGGAAATAGCTTTCTTT. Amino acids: CASGYQEIAFF.

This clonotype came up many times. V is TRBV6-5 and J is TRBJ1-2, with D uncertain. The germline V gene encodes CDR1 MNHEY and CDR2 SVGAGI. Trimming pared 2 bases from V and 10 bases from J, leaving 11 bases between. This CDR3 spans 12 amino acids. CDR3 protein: CASSYGRVDYTF. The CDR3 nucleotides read TGTGCCAGCAGTTACGGACGTGTCGACTACACCTTC.

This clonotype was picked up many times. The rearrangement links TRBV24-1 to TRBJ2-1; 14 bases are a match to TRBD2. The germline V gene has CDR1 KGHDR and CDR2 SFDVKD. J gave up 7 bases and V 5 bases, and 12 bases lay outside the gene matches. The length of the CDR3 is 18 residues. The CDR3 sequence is CATSGTGTSGSPGNEQFF. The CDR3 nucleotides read TGTGCCACCAGTGGAACCGGGACTAGCGGGAGTCCGGGGAATGAGCAGTTCTTC.

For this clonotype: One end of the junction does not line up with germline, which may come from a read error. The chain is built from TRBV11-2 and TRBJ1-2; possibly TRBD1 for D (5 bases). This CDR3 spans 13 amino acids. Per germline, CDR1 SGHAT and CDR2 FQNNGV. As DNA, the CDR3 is TGTGCCAGCAGCTTAACGGGGCGTGATGGCAACACCTTC. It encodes CASSLTGRDGNTF.

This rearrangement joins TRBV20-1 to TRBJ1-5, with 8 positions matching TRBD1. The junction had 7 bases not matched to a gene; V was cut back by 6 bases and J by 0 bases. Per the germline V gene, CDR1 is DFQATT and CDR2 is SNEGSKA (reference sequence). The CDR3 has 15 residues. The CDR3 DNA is TGCAGTGCGGACGAGACAGGGGATAGCAATCAGCCCCAGCATTTT. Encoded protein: CSADETGDSNQPQHF.

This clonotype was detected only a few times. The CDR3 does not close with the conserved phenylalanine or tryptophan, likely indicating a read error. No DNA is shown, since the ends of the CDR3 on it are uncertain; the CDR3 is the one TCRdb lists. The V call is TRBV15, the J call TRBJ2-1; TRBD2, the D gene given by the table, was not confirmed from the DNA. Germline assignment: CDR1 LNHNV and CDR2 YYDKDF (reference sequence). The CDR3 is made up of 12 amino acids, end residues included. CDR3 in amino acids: CATSRDRGPLKI.

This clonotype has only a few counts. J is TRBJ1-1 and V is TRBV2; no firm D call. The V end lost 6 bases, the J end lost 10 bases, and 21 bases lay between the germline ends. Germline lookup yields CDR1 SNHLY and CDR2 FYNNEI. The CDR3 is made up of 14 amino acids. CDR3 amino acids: CASRYAEVNIVAFF. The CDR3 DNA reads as TGTGCCAGCAGGTATGCAGAAGTAAACATCGTAGCTTTCTTT.

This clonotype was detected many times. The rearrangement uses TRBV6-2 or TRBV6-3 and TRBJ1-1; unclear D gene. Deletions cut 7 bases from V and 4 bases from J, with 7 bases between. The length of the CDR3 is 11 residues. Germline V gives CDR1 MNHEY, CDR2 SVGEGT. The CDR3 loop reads CASMGVTEAFF. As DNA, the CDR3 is TGTGCCAGCATGGGCGTCACTGAAGCTTTCTTT.

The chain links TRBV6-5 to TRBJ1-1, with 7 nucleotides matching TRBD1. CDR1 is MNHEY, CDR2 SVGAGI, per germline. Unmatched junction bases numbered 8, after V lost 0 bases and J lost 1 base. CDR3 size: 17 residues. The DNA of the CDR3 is TGTGCCAGCAGTTACTCCCCCCGGGACAGAAAGAACACTGAAGCTTTCTTT. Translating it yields CASSYSPRDRKNTEAFF.

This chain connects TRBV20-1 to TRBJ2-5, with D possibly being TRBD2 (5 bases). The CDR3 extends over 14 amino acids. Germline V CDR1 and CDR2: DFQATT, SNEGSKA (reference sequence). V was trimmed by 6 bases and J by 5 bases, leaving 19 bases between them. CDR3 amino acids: CSAALEGARETQYF. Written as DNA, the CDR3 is TGCAGTGCAGCACTAGAGGGAGCGAGGGAGACCCAGTACTTC.

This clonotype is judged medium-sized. CDR3 loop: CASSFSGGKGQPQHF. The CDR3 coding sequence is TGTGCCAGCAGTTTCAGCGGGGGGAAGGGGCAGCCCCAGCATTTT. The chain is built from TRBV12-3 or TRBV12-4 and TRBJ1-5; D is perhaps TRBD1 (5 bases). This CDR3 is built from 15 residues. V was shortened by 3 bases and J by 7 bases, with 16 bases between the two germline ends.

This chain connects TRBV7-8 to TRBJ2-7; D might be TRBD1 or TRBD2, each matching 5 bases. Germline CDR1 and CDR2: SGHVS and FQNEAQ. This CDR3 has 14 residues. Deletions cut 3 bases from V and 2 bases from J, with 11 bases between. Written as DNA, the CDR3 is TGTGCCAGCAGCTTCCGGGACGGGGCCTACGAGCAGTACTTC. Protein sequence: CASSFRDGAYEQYF.

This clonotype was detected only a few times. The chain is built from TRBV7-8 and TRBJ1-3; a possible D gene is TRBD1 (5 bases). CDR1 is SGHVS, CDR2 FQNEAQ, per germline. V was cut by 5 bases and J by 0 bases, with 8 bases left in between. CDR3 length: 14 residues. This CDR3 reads CASSLDSSGNTIYF. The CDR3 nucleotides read TGTGCCAGCAGCCTCGACAGCTCTGGAAACACCATATATTTT.

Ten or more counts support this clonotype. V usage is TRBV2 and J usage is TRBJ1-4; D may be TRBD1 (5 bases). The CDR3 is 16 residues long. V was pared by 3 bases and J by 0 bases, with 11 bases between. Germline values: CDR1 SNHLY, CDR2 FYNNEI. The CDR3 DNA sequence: TGTGCCAGCAGTGATGAGGGGCCAGCAACTAATGAAAAACTGTTTTTT. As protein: CASSDEGPATNEKLFF.

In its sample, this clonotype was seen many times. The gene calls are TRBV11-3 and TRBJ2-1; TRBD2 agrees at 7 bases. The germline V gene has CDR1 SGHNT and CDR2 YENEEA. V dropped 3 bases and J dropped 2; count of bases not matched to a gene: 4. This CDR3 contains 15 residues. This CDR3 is CASSFGLGAYNEQFF. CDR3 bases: TGTGCCAGCAGCTTCGGACTAGGGGCCTACAATGAGCAGTTCTTC.

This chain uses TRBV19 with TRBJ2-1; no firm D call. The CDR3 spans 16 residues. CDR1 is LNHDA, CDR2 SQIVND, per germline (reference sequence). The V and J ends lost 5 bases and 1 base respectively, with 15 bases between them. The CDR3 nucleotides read TGTGCCAGTAGTGGTTCCGATCAAGCGTCCTACAATGAGCAGTTCTTC. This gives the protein CASSGSDQASYNEQFF. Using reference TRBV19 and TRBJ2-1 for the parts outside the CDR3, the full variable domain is DGGITQSPKYLFRKEGQNVTLSCEQNLNHDAMYWYRQDPGQGLRLIYYSQIVNDFQKGDIAEGYSVSREKKESFPLTVTSAQKNPTAFYLCASSGSDQASYNEQFFGPGTRLTVL.

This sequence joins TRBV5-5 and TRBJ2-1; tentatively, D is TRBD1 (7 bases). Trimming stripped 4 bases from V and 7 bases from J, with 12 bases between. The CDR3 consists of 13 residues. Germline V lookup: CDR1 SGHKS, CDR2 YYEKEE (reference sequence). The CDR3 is CASSPTGTNEQFF. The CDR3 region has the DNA TGTGCCAGCAGCCCGACAGGGACTAATGAGCAGTTCTTC.